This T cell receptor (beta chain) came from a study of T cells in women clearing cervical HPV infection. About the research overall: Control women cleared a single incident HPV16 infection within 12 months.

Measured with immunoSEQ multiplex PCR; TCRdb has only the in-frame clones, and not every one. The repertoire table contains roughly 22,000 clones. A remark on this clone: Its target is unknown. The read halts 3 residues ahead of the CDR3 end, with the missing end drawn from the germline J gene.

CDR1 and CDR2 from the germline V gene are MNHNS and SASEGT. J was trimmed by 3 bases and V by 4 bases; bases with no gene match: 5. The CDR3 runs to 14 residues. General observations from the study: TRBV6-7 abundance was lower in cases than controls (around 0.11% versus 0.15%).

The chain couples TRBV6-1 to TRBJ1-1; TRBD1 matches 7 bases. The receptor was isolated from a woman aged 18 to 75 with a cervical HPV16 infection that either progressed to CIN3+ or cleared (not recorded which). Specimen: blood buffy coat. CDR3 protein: CASSARQGYTEAFF. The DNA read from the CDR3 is TGTGCCAGCAGTGCAAGACAGGGCTACACTGAA.